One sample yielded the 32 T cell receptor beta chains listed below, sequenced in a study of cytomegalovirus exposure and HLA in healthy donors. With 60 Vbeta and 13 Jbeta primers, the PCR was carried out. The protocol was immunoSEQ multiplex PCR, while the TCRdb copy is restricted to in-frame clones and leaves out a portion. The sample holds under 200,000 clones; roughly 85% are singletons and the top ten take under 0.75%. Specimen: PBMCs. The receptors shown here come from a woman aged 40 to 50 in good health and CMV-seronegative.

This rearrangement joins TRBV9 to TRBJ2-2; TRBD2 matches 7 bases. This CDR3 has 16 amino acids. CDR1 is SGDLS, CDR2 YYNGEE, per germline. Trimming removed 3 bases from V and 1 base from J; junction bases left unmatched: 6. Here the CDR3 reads CASSDGGIVNTGELFF. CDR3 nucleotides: TGTGCCAGCAGCGACGGGGGGATTGTGAACACCGGGGAGCTGTTTTTT.

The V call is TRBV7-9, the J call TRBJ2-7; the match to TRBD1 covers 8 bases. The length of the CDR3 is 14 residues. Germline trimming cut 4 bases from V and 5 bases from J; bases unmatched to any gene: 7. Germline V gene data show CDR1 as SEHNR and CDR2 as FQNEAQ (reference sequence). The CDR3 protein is CASSSLDRGNEQYF. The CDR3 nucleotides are TGTGCCAGCAGCTCTCTAGACAGGGGCAACGAGCAGTACTTC.

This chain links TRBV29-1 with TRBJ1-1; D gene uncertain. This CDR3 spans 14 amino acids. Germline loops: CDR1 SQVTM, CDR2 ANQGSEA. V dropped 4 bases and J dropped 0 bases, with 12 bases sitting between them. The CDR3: CSVVARLMNTEAFF. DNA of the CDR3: TGCAGCGTTGTGGCCAGGCTAATGAACACTGAAGCTTTCTTT.

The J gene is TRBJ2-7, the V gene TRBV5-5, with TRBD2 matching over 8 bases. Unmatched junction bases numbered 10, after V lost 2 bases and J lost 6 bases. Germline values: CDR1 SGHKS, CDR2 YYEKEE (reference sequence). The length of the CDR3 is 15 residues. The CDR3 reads CASSFFPGLVSEQYF. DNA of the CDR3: TGTGCCAGCAGCTTTTTTCCGGGACTAGTATCCGAGCAGTACTTC. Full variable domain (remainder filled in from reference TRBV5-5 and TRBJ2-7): DAGVTQSPTHLIKTRGQQVTLRCSPISGHKSVSWYQQVLGQGPQFIFQYYEKEERGRGNFPDRFSARQFPNYSSELNVNALLLGDSALYLCASSFFPGLVSEQYFGPGTRLTVT.

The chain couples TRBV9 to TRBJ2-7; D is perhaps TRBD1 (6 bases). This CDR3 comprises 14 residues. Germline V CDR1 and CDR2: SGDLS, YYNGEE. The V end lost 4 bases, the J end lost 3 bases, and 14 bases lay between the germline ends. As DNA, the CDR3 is TGTGCCAGCAGCCCTACAGGGTTAAACTACGAGCAGTACTTC. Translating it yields CASSPTGLNYEQYF.

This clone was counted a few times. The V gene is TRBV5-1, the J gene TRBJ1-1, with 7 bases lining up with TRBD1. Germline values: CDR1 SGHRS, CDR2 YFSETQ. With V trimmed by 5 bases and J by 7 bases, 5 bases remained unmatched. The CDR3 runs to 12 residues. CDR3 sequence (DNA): TGCGCCAGCAGAATTCGGGACAGTGAAGCTTTCTTT. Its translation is CASRIRDSEAFF.

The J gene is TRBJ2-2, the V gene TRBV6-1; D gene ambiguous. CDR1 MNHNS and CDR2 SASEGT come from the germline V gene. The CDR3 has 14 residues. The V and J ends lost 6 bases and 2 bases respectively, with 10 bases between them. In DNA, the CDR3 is TGTGCCAGCAGAAAACAGCTCAACACCGGGGAGCTGTTTTTT. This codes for CASRKQLNTGELFF.

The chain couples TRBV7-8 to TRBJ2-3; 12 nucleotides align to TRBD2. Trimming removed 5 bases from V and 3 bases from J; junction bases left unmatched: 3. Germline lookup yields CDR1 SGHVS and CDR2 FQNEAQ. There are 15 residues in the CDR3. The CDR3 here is CASSAGLAGTDTQYF. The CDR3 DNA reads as TGTGCCAGCAGCGCAGGACTAGCGGGAACAGATACGCAGTATTTT.

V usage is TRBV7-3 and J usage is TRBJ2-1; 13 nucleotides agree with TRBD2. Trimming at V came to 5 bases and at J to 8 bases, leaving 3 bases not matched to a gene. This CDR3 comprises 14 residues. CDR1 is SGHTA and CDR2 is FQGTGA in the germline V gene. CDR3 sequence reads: CASSKGLAGDEQFF. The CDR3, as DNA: TGTGCCAGCAGCAAAGGACTAGCGGGAGATGAGCAGTTCTTC.

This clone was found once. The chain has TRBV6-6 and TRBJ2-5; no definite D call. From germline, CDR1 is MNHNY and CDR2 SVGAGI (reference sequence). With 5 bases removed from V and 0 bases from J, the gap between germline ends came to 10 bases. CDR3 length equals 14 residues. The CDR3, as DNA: TGTGCCAGCAGTAAGCGACGCTACCAAGAGACCCAGTACTTC. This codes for CASSKRRYQETQYF.

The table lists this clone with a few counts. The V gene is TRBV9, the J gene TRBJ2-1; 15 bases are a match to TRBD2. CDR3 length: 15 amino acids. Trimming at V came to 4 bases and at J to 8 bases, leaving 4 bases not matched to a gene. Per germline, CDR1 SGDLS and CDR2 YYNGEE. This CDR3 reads CASSTGLAGGHEQFF. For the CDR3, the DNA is TGTGCCAGCAGCACCGGACTAGCGGGGGGGCATGAGCAGTTCTTC.

The DNA for the CDR3 is TGCGCCAGCAGCTTGGGAGGGAAGAGAAATCAGCCCCAGCATTTT. It encodes CASSLGGKRNQPQHF. The chain uses TRBV5-1 and TRBJ1-5, with D unresolved. V dropped 0 bases and J dropped 4 bases, with 11 bases sitting between them. This CDR3 is 15 amino acids long. Germline lookup yields CDR1 SGHRS and CDR2 YFSETQ.

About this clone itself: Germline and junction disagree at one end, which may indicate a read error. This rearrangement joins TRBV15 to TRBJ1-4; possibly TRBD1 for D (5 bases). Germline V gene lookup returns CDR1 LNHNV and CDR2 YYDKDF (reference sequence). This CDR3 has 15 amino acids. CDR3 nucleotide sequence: TGTGCCACCAGCCGAGAGGGGCTAACTAATGAAAAACTGTTTTTT. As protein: CATSREGLTNEKLFF. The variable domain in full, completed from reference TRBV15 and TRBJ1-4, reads DAMVIQNPRYQVTQFGKPVTLSCSQTLNHNVMYWYQQKSSQAPKLLFHYYDKDFNNEADTPDNFQSRRPNTSFCFLDIRSPGLGDTAMYLCATSREGLTNEKLFFGSGTQLSVL.

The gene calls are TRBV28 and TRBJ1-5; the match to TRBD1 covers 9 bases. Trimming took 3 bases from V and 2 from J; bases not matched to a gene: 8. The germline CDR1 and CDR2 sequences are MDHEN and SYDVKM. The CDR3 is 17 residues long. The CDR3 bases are TGTGCCAGCAGTTTCGCCACAGGGGGCTGGGGCAATCAGCCCCAGCATTTT. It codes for CASSFATGGWGNQPQHF.

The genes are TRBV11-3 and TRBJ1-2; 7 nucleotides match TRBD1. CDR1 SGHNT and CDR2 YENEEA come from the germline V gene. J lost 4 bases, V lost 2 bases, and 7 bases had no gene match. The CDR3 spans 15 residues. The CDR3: CASSLSRQGPYGYTF. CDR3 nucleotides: TGTGCCAGCAGCTTAAGTAGACAGGGCCCCTATGGCTACACCTTC.

As DNA, the CDR3 is TGTGCCAGCAAACCAACAGACAAGCTCTCACCCCTCCACTTT. Translated, it gives CASKPTDKLSPLHF. V gene TRBV2 combines with J gene TRBJ1-6; D call uncertain. Per germline, CDR1 SNHLY and CDR2 FYNNEI. The CDR3 covers 14 residues. V was clipped by 7 bases and J by 10 bases, with 17 bases between them. Complete variable domain (other parts from reference TRBV2 and TRBJ1-6): EPEVTQTPSHQVTQMGQEVILRCVPISNHLYFYWYRQILGQKVEFLVSFYNNEISEKSEIFDDQFSVERPDGSNFTLKIRSTKLEDSAMYFCASKPTDKLSPLHFGNGTRLTVT.

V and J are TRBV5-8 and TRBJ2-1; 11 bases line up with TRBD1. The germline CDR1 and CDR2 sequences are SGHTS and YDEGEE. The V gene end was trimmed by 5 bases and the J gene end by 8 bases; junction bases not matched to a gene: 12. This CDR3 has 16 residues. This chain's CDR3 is CASSSLPGTGGDEQFF. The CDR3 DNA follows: TGTGCCAGCAGTTCACTTCCCGGGACAGGGGGTGATGAGCAGTTCTTC.

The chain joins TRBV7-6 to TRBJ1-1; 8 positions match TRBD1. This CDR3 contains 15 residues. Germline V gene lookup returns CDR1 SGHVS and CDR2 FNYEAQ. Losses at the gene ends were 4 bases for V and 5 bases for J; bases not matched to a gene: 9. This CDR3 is CASSSNQGARTEAFF. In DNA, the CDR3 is TGTGCCAGCAGCTCAAACCAGGGGGCTAGAACTGAAGCTTTCTTT.

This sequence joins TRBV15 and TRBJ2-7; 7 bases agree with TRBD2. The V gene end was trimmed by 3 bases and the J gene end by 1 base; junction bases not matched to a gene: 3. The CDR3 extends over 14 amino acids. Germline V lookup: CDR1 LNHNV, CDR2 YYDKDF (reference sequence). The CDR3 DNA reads TGTGCCACCAGCAGGGGGAGGGGATCCTACGAGCAGTACTTC. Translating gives CATSRGRGSYEQYF.

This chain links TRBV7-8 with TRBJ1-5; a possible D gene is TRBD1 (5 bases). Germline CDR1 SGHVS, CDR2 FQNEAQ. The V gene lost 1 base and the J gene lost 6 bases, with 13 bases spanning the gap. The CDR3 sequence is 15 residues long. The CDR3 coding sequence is TGTGCCAGCAGCTTAGGGTCCGGGGGGGGTCAGCCCCAGCATTTT. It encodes CASSLGSGGGQPQHF.

The CDR3 region is CASSETGVSGRNTGELFF. DNA for the CDR3: TGTGCCAGCAGTGAAACCGGCGTAAGCGGGCGGAACACCGGGGAGCTGTTTTTT. The chain couples TRBV6-1 to TRBJ2-2; D may be TRBD2 (6 bases). Trimming removed 2 bases from V and 1 base from J, with 17 bases in between. Germline loops: CDR1 MNHNS, CDR2 SASEGT. This CDR3 comprises 18 residues.

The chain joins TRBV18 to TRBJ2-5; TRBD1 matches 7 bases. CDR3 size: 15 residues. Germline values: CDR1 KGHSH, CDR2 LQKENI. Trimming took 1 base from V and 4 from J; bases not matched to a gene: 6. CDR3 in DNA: TGTGCCAGCTCACCACGGACAGGCCTTTTAGAGACCCAGTACTTC. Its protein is CASSPRTGLLETQYF. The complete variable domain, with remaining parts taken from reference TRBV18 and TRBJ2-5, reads NAGVMQNPRHLVRRRGQEARLRCSPMKGHSHVYWYRQLPEEGLKFMVYLQKENIIDESGMPKERFSAEFPKEGPSILRIQQVVRGDSAAYFCASSPRTGLLETQYFGPGTRLLVL.

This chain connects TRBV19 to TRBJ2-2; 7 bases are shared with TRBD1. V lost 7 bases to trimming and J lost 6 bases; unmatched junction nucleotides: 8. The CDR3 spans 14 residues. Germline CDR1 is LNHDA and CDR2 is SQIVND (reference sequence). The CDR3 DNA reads TGTGCCAGTACCTCTCGGGACAGTGCCGGGGAGCTGTTTTTT. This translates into CASTSRDSAGELFF.

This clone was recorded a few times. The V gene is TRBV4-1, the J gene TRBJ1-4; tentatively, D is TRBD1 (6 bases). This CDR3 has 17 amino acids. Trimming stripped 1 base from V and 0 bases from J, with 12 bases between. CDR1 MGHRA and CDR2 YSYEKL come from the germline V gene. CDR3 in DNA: TGCGCCAGCAGCCAAGGGGCGGCAGGGGCAACTAATGAAAAACTGTTTTTT. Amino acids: CASSQGAAGATNEKLFF.

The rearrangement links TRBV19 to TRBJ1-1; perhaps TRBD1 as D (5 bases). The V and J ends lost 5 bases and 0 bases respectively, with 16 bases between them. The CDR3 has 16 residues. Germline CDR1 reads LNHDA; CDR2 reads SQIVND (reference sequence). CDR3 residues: CASSLDGGGMNTEAFF. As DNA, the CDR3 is TGTGCCAGTAGTTTGGACGGGGGGGGGATGAACACTGAAGCTTTCTTT.

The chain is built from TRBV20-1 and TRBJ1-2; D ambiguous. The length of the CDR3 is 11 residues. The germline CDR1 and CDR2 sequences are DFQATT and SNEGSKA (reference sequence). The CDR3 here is CRGLSPREDTF. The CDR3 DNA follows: TGCAGAGGCCTAAGCCCCCGGGAGGACACCTTC.

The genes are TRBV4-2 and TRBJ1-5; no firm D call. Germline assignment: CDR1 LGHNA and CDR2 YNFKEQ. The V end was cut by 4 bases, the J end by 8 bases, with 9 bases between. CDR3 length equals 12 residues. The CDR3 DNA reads TGTGCCAGCAGCCCCCCCGGGGAGCCCCAGCATTTT. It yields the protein CASSPPGEPQHF.

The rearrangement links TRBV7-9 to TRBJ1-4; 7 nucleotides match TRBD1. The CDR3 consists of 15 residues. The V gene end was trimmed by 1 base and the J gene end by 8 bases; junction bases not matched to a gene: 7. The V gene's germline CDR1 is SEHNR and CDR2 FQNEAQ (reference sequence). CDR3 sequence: CASSLEGDSLEKLFF. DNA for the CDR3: TGTGCCAGCAGCTTAGAGGGGGACAGCCTGGAAAAACTGTTTTTT.

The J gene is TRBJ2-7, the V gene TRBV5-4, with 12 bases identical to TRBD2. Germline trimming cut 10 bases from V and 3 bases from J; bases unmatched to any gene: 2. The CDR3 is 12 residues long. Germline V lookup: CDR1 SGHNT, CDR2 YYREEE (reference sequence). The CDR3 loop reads CAWGLAGYEQYF. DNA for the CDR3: TGTGCCTGGGGACTAGCGGGCTACGAGCAGTACTTC. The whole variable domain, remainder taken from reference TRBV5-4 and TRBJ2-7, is ETGVTQSPTHLIKTRGQQVTLRCSSQSGHNTVSWYQQALGQGPQFIFQYYREEENGRGNFPPRFSGLQFPNYSSELNVNALELDDSALYLCAWGLAGYEQYFGPGTRLTVT.

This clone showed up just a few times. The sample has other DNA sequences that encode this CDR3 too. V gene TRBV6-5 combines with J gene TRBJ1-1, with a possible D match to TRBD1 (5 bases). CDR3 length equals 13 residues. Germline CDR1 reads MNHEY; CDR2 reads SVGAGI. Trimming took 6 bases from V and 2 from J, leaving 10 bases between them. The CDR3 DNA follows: TGTGCCAGCAGCGAGACAGTAAACACTGAAGCTTTCTTT. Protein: CASSETVNTEAFF.

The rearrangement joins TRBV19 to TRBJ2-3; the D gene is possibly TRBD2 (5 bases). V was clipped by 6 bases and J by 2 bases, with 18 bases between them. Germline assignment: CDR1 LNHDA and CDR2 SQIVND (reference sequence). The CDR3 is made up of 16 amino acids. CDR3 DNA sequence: TGTGCCAGTAGCCTCGGAACGGGCGGGCTCACAGATACGCAGTATTTT. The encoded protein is CASSLGTGGLTDTQYF. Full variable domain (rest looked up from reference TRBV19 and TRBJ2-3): DGGITQSPKYLFRKEGQNVTLSCEQNLNHDAMYWYRQDPGQGLRLIYYSQIVNDFQKGDIAEGYSVSREKKESFPLTVTSAQKNPTAFYLCASSLGTGGLTDTQYFGPGTRLTVL.

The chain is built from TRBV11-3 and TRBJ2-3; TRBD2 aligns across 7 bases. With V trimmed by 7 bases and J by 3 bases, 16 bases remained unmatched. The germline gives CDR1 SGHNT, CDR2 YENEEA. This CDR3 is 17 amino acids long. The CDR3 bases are TGTGCCAGCAACTCCGGGTCGCGGGAGATTATAACAGATACGCAGTATTTT. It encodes CASNSGSREIITDTQYF.